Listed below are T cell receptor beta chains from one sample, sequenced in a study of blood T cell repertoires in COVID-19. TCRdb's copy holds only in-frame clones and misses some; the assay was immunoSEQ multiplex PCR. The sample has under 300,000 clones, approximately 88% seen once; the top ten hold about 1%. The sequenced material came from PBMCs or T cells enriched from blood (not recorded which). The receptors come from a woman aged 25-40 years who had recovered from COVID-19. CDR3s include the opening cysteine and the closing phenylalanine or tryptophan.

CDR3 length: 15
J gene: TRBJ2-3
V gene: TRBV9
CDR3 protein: CASSVVPGGTDTQYF

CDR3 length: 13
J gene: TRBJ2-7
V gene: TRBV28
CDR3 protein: CASSFRITYEQYF

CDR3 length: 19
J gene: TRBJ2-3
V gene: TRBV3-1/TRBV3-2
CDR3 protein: CASSHRTSGRARSTDTQYF

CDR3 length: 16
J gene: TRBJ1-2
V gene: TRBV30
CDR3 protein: CAWSPPNLYTFYGYTF

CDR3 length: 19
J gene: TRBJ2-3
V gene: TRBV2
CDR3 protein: CASSERTSGRLPVTDTQYF

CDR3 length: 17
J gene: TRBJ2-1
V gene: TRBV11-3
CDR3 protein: CASSSGGIYREWNEQFF

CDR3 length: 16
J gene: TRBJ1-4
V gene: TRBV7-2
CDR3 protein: CASSLDIWDSNEKLFF

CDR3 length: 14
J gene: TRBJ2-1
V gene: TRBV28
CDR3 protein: CASSLSPERSGQFF

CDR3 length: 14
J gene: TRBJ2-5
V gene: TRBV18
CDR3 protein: CASSPWTEKETQYF

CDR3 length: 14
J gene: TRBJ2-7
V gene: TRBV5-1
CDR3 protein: CASSLIGSSYEQYF

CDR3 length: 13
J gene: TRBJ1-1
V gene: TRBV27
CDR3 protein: CASRRISNTEAFF

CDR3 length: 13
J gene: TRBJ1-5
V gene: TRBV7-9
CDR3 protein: CASSLRSGQPQHF

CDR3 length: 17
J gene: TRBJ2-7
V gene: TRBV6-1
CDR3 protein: CASSEVWREGPSYEQYF

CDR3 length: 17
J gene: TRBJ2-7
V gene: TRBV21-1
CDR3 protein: CASSKWGTVGYHYEQYF

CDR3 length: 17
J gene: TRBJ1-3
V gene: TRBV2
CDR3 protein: CASSEWREPTGRNTIYF

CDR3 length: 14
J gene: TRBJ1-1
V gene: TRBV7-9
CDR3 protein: CASSLAAVRTEAFF

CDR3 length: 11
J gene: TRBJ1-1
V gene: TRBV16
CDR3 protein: CASSQESKAFF

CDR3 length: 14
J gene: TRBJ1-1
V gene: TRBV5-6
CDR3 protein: CASRPEGAGTEAFF